The subject of this entry is one TCR beta chain. This sample was included in a study of T-cell memory formation after mild COVID-19. V lost 8 bases and J lost 5; bases outside the gene matches: 11. Germline V gives CDR1 DFQATT, CDR2 SNEGSKA (reference sequence). The CDR3 extends over 13 amino acids. 5'RACE primed at constant segments yielded TCR alpha and TCR beta cDNA libraries bearing sample barcodes and UMIs. Using its own MiXCR run on the 5' RACE reads, TCRdb lists one record per CDR3 protein. The sample has about 270,000 distinct CDR3 sequences, around 17% seen once. The sample comprised PBMCs or a T cell subset sorted from them (not recorded which). The chain is built from TRBV20-1 and TRBJ1-1; 7 bases map to TRBD1. The receptor's source is a man aged 18 to 30 who had mild COVID-19 (a few samples of this study predate the infection). Cell type and time point are not known. As DNA, the CDR3 is TGCAGTTCGTACCGGACAGGCCTTACTGAAGCTTTCTTT. Encoded protein: CSSYRTGLTEAFF.